The 22 T cell receptor beta chains in this list originate from one sample, sequenced in a study of control samples from healthy donors and cancer patients. The protocol was immunoSEQ multiplex PCR, while the TCRdb copy is restricted to in-frame clones and leaves out a portion. Among some 77,000 clones listed, roughly nine tenths were seen once. Specimen: blood. The receptors come from a woman in her fifties or sixties in good health.

The rearrangement uses TRBV11-2 and TRBJ2-7; D gene uncertain. Germline assignment: CDR1 SGHAT and CDR2 FQNNGV. V shed 5 bases and J shed 7 bases, with 15 bases lying between them. The CDR3 is 13 amino acids. The CDR3 region is CASSQITVREQYF. As DNA, the CDR3 is TGTGCCAGCAGCCAAATAACTGTACGGGAGCAGTACTTC.

This clone was seen a handful of times. The V call is TRBV6-4, the J call TRBJ2-1; perhaps TRBD2 as D (5 bases). V was clipped by 2 bases and J by 3 bases, with 5 bases between them. This CDR3 contains 13 residues. Germline V gene data show CDR1 as MRHNA and CDR2 as SNTAGT. This CDR3 reads CASSDRDYNEQFF. CDR3 bases: TGTGCCAGCAGTGACCGGGACTACAATGAGCAGTTCTTC.

The chain combines TRBV6-6 with TRBJ2-3; 8 nucleotides line up with TRBD2. CDR3 length: 17 amino acids. Germline V gene sequence: CDR1 MNHNY, CDR2 SVGAGI (reference sequence). V gave up 5 bases and J gave up 3 bases; unmatched junction bases: 13. The CDR3 protein is CASSLRGGFERTDTQYF. The DNA for the CDR3 is TGTGCCAGCAGTCTACGCGGGGGGTTTGAGAGGACAGATACGCAGTATTTT.

The V gene is TRBV15, the J gene TRBJ1-6; D gene ambiguous. Germline V CDR1 and CDR2: LNHNV, YYDKDF (reference sequence). This CDR3 has 16 amino acids. V lost 2 bases and J lost 1, with 9 bases in between. CDR3 region: CATSRSLGSYNSPLHF. CDR3 DNA sequence: TGTGCCACCAGCAGATCTTTGGGTTCCTATAATTCACCCCTCCACTTT. Variable domain in full (rest from reference TRBV15 and TRBJ1-6): DAMVIQNPRYQVTQFGKPVTLSCSQTLNHNVMYWYQQKSSQAPKLLFHYYDKDFNNEADTPDNFQSRRPNTSFCFLDIRSPGLGDTAMYLCATSRSLGSYNSPLHFGNGTRLTVT.

The rearrangement uses TRBV4-1 and TRBJ1-4; 8 positions agree with TRBD1. The CDR3 loop spans 18 amino acids. Germline V gives CDR1 MGHRA, CDR2 YSYEKL. The J segment lost 0 bases and the V segment lost 6 bases, leaving 12 bases of the junction unmatched. The CDR3 DNA reads TGCGCCAGCAGTTTTAAGCCGGGACAGGCTGCAACTAATGAAAAACTGTTTTTT. Translation: CASSFKPGQAATNEKLFF.

The chain couples TRBV7-9 to TRBJ2-2; tentatively, D is TRBD2 (6 bases). Germline CDR1 reads SEHNR; CDR2 reads FQNEAQ (reference sequence). The CDR3 length is 14 residues. V was pared by 0 bases and J by 5 bases, with 7 bases between. The CDR3 bases are TGTGCCAGCAGCTTAGCGGGAGGAACCGGGGAGCTGTTTTTT. It encodes CASSLAGGTGELFF.

The chain is built from TRBV7-2 and TRBJ2-4; TRBD1 agrees at 7 bases. CDR3 length: 14 residues. J lost 6 bases, V lost 5 bases, and 7 bases had no gene match. In germline, CDR1 is SGHTA, CDR2 FQGNSA. CDR3: CASSRTGVGNIQYF. The CDR3 DNA sequence: TGTGCCAGCAGCAGAACAGGGGTCGGAAACATTCAGTACTTC.

V usage is TRBV30 and J usage is TRBJ2-3, with 8 bases fitting TRBD2. Germline V CDR1 and CDR2: GTSNPN, SVGIG (reference sequence). V lost 1 base, J lost 2 bases, and 5 bases stayed unmatched. The CDR3 totals 15 residues. Here the CDR3 DNA reads TGTGCCTGGAGTGGGTTAGCGGGGCACACAGATACGCAGTATTTT. It codes for CAWSGLAGHTDTQYF.

The chain recombines TRBV28 with TRBJ2-7; perhaps TRBD2 as D (5 bases). Trimming shortened V by 1 base and J by 2 bases, and 21 bases separated the two germline ends. Germline lookup yields CDR1 MDHEN and CDR2 SYDVKM. The CDR3 is 18 residues long. Here the CDR3 DNA reads TGTGCCAGCAGTTTATTAGCCCGGGAACAATTAACTACCTACGAGCAGTACTTC. Its protein is CASSLLAREQLTTYEQYF.

The chain has TRBV28 and TRBJ2-5; 7 nucleotides line up with TRBD2. This CDR3 spans 14 amino acids. V lost 5 bases, J lost 1 base, and 4 bases stayed unmatched. Germline lookup yields CDR1 MDHEN and CDR2 SYDVKM. This CDR3 reads CASSAPGGQETQYF. CDR3 in DNA: TGTGCCAGCAGTGCCCCGGGGGGCCAAGAGACCCAGTACTTC.

This rearrangement joins TRBV5-1 to TRBJ2-7; perhaps TRBD2 as D (7 bases). Germline CDR1 reads SGHRS; CDR2 reads YFSETQ. This CDR3 spans 15 amino acids. Trimming left V 1 base short and J 1 base short, with 12 bases between. The CDR3 nucleotides read TGCGCCAGCAGCTTGACAGCGGGGACATCCTACGAGCAGTACTTC. Translation: CASSLTAGTSYEQYF.

The V call is TRBV11-2, the J call TRBJ2-7, with a weak D call TRBD1 (5 bases). CDR3 length: 15 amino acids. Per germline, CDR1 SGHAT and CDR2 FQNNGV. The germline V and J ends were trimmed by 0 bases and 4 bases, with 13 bases remaining between them. The CDR3 loop reads CASSLDPGRVYEQYF. CDR3 sequence (DNA): TGTGCCAGCAGCTTAGATCCAGGCAGGGTATACGAGCAGTACTTC.

The chain couples TRBV2 to TRBJ2-6, with no clear D. This CDR3 is built from 11 residues. Trimming removed 11 bases from V and 0 bases from J, with 2 bases in between. Looked up from germline, CDR1 is SNHLY and CDR2 is FYNNEI. CDR3 nucleotides: TGTGCCGGCTCTGGGGCCAACGTCCTGACTTTC. Amino acids: CAGSGANVLTF.

There are a few counts of this clone. The rearrangement links TRBV28 to TRBJ2-1; D could derive from TRBD1 or TRBD2 (6 bases each). V gave up 4 bases and J gave up 3 bases, with 19 bases separating them. CDR1 and CDR2 (germline): MDHEN, SYDVKM. The CDR3 has 17 residues. The chain's CDR3 is CASSYARDHRVYNEQFF. CDR3 in DNA: TGTGCCAGCAGTTACGCGCGGGACCACAGGGTCTACAATGAGCAGTTCTTC.

The J gene is TRBJ2-7, the V gene TRBV7-2; 14 nucleotides line up with TRBD2. The CDR3 loop spans 17 amino acids. The germline V gene encodes CDR1 SGHTA and CDR2 FQGNSA. V was pared by 5 bases and J by 2 bases, with 8 bases of the junction left unmatched. CDR3 protein: CASSTGTSGSQAYEQYF. For the CDR3, the DNA is TGTGCCAGCAGCACCGGGACTAGCGGGAGCCAAGCCTACGAGCAGTACTTC.

The chain uses TRBV14 and TRBJ1-1, with no clear D. There are 14 residues in the CDR3. The V end lost 1 base, the J end lost 2 bases, and 8 bases lay between the germline ends. CDR1 and CDR2 (germline): SGHDN, FVKESK. The CDR3 loop reads CASSQASINTEAFF. The CDR3 nucleotides are TGTGCCAGCAGCCAAGCCTCCATAAACACTGAAGCTTTCTTT.

This clone is a singleton in its sample. The rearrangement links TRBV7-8 to TRBJ1-1, with D possibly TRBD1 on 6 matching bases. Trimming stripped 7 bases from V and 7 bases from J, with 16 bases between. The CDR3 runs to 13 residues. The germline gives CDR1 SGHVS, CDR2 FQNEAQ. The chain's CDR3 is CASTNRVQGEAFF. Written as DNA, the CDR3 is TGTGCCAGCACAAACAGGGTTCAAGGTGAAGCTTTCTTT.

The chain recombines TRBV2 with TRBJ1-5; no clear D gene. Trimming took 3 bases from V and 0 from J, leaving 6 bases between them. Germline V gene lookup returns CDR1 SNHLY and CDR2 FYNNEI. The CDR3 contains 14 residues. The CDR3 region is CASSEAHSNQPQHF. Here the CDR3 DNA reads TGTGCCAGCAGTGAGGCACATAGCAATCAGCCCCAGCATTTT.

The gene calls are TRBV28 and TRBJ1-1; D uncertain. CDR3 size: 14 residues. Germline CDR1 MDHEN, CDR2 SYDVKM. V lost 7 bases and J 1 base, leaving 13 bases between the germline ends. CDR3: CASTLPPQNTEAFF. The CDR3 bases are TGTGCCAGCACCCTCCCCCCCCAGAACACTGAAGCTTTCTTT. Full variable domain (rest looked up from reference TRBV28 and TRBJ1-1): DVKVTQSSRYLVKRTGEKVFLECVQDMDHENMFWYRQDPGLGLRLIYFSYDVKMKEKGDIPEGYSVSREKKERFSLILESASTNQTSMYLCASTLPPQNTEAFFGQGTRLTVV.

J is TRBJ1-5 and V is TRBV19; D is ambiguous. Trimming took 5 bases from V and 3 from J, leaving 8 bases between them. This CDR3 has 13 residues. Germline V gene data show CDR1 as LNHDA and CDR2 as SQIVND (reference sequence). CDR3 sequence: CASSVRDNQPQHF. DNA of the CDR3: TGTGCCAGTAGTGTGAGGGACAATCAGCCCCAGCATTTT.

The chain joins TRBV5-6 to TRBJ2-5, with 10 nucleotides matching TRBD2. The CDR3 runs to 16 residues. V shed 0 bases, J shed 4 bases, and the junction held 6 bases outside the gene matches. CDR1 SGHDT and CDR2 YYEEEE come from the germline V gene. CDR3 in amino acids: CASSLGSGGRPETQYF. CDR3 nucleotide sequence: TGTGCCAGCAGCTTGGGTAGCGGGGGGCGGCCAGAGACCCAGTACTTC.

The chain combines TRBV7-9 with TRBJ2-2; perhaps TRBD1 as D (5 bases). Per the germline V gene, CDR1 is SEHNR and CDR2 is FQNEAQ (reference sequence). V dropped 5 bases and J dropped 4 bases, with 11 bases sitting between them. The CDR3 is made up of 14 amino acids. This chain's CDR3 is CASSLDRFTGELFF. Here the CDR3 DNA reads TGTGCCAGCAGCCTAGACAGATTCACCGGGGAGCTGTTTTTT.